The next 18 T cell receptor beta chains were all read from a single sample in a study of patients and donors after allogeneic stem cell transplantation. Each CDR3 protein gets one entry after TCRdb re-called the RT-PCR reads with MiXCR. Here the sample spans 200,000 to 250,000 distinct CDR3 sequences, approximately 14% being singletons. The sequencing sample was made of blood, either unsorted or a sorted T cell fraction (not recorded which). These receptors were collected from a human donor who was either an allogeneic HSCT recipient or a stem cell or donor lymphocyte infusion donor (not recorded which). It is not recorded whose cells these are; they may come from a transplant donor.

At least ten counts were recorded for this clonotype. The gene calls are TRBV12-3 or TRBV12-4 and TRBJ2-2; 8 nucleotides agree with TRBD1. This CDR3 is built from 14 residues. Trimming removed 7 bases from V and 6 bases from J; junction bases left unmatched: 7. Here the CDR3 DNA reads TGTGCCAGCACCACCGACAGGGGAGCCGGGGAGCTGTTTTTT. Translated, it gives CASTTDRGAGELFF.

The chain joins TRBV20-1 to TRBJ2-7; TRBD1 matches at 7 bases. CDR1 and CDR2 (germline): DFQATT, SNEGSKA (reference sequence). Trimming took 2 bases from V and 1 from J; bases not matched to a gene: 8. CDR3 size: 15 residues. CDR3 nucleotides: TGCAGTGCTAGATCGGGACAGCTGCTTTCCTACGAGCAGTACTTC. Amino acid sequence: CSARSGQLLSYEQYF.

J is TRBJ1-2 and V is TRBV27; D ambiguous. This CDR3 has 14 amino acids. V was pared by 7 bases and J by 4 bases, with 16 bases between. CDR1 MNHEY and CDR2 SMNVEV come from the germline V gene (reference sequence). The CDR3 coding sequence is TGTGCCAGCAAGCTGCGGACGGACCTCTATGGCTACACCTTC. Translating gives CASKLRTDLYGYTF.

This clonotype turned up a few times. The chain has TRBV25-1 and TRBJ1-3; D is ambiguous. CDR1 MGHDK and CDR2 SYGVNS come from the germline V gene. The CDR3 consists of 12 residues. With 2 bases removed from V and 11 bases from J, the gap between germline ends came to 10 bases. The CDR3 DNA sequence: TGTGCCAGCAGTGAACATCGTGGTCCCATATATTTT. It translates to CASSEHRGPIYF.

This clonotype was seen repeatedly, ten times or more. This chain uses TRBV20-1 with TRBJ2-1, with 12 bases fitting TRBD2. Trimming cost V 6 bases and J 9 bases; bases outside gene matches: 12. Germline CDR1 and CDR2: DFQATT and SNEGSKA (reference sequence). There are 15 residues in the CDR3. The CDR3 DNA reads as TGCAGTGCCAAATGGACTAGCGGGACCCGGGGTGAGCAGTTCTTC. Translated, it gives CSAKWTSGTRGEQFF.

This chain uses TRBV6-1 with TRBJ2-3, with a tentative D call TRBD1 (6 bases). CDR1 MNHNS and CDR2 SASEGT come from the germline V gene. The V end was cut by 7 bases, the J end by 4 bases, with 18 bases between. The CDR3 has 15 amino acids. The CDR3 loop reads CASTRVQGRADTQYF. The CDR3 DNA is TGTGCCAGCACTAGGGTTCAGGGGAGAGCAGATACGCAGTATTTT.

This clonotype occurred many times. J is TRBJ2-7 and V is TRBV20-1; D is perhaps TRBD2 (5 bases). The V end was cut by 3 bases, the J end by 7 bases, with 13 bases between. The CDR3 totals 12 residues. In germline, CDR1 is DFQATT, CDR2 SNEGSKA (reference sequence). The DNA of the CDR3 is TGCAGTGCTAGCGAGGGCCAAGAAGAGCAGTACTTC. Translating gives CSASEGQEEQYF.

The chain employs TRBV7-3 and TRBJ2-7; TRBD1 matches 8 bases. The CDR3 totals 13 residues. V was pared by 6 bases and J by 6 bases, with 7 bases of the junction left unmatched. Germline-derived CDR1 and CDR2 are SGHTA and FQGTGA. The DNA of the CDR3 is TGTGCCAGCAGGCTTACACAGGGGGGCGAGCAGTACTTC. This codes for CASRLTQGGEQYF.

This clonotype was observed many times. V usage is TRBV11-2 and J usage is TRBJ2-7, with a tentative D call TRBD2 (7 bases). V was cut by 2 bases and J by 2 bases, with 22 bases left in between. The CDR3 is 18 amino acids. The V gene's germline CDR1 is SGHAT and CDR2 FQNNGV. CDR3 in DNA: TGTGCCAGCAGCTTATTTTCCGGTTCGGGGGGCCTCACCTACGAGCAGTACTTC. Translating it yields CASSLFSGSGGLTYEQYF.

In this sample, this clonotype turned up a few times. The V and J genes are TRBV6-1 and TRBJ2-1; possibly TRBD1 for D (6 bases). The CDR3 spans 16 residues. Germline V gives CDR1 MNHNS, CDR2 SASEGT. V was trimmed by 6 bases and J by 6 bases, leaving 21 bases between them. CDR3: CASRLTGTLMSNEQFF. The CDR3 DNA sequence: TGTGCCAGCAGACTAACGGGGACACTAATGTCCAATGAGCAGTTCTTC.

The chain recombines TRBV2 with TRBJ1-2; D possibly corresponds to TRBD1 (6 bases). There are 13 residues in the CDR3. Trimming shortened V by 5 bases and J by 4 bases, and 11 bases separated the two germline ends. Germline loops: CDR1 SNHLY, CDR2 FYNNEI. The CDR3 loop reads CASSSDSFYGYTF. The CDR3, as DNA: TGTGCCAGCAGTTCGGACAGTTTCTATGGCTACACCTTC.

This clonotype appeared many times. V and J are TRBV20-1 and TRBJ1-1; D gene ambiguous. The CDR3 consists of 13 residues. The V gene lost 3 bases and the J gene lost 1 base, with 9 bases spanning the gap. Germline values: CDR1 DFQATT, CDR2 SNEGSKA (reference sequence). The chain's CDR3 is CSASGLGNTEAFF. The CDR3 nucleotides read TGCAGTGCTAGCGGACTCGGGAACACTGAAGCTTTCTTT.

The V and J genes are TRBV11-2 and TRBJ1-2, with 8 bases aligning to TRBD1. CDR3 length: 15 amino acids. Germline V lookup: CDR1 SGHAT, CDR2 FQNNGV. The V segment lost 2 bases and the J segment 7 bases; nucleotides outside the gene matches: 9. This chain's CDR3 is CASSLRGGQGAGYTF. The CDR3 nucleotides read TGTGCCAGCAGCTTAAGGGGGGGCCAGGGGGCTGGCTACACCTTC.

The chain uses TRBV4-2 and TRBJ2-5, with D tentatively TRBD2 (6 bases). Germline-derived CDR1 and CDR2 are LGHNA and YNFKEQ. The CDR3 contains 16 residues. V lost 0 bases, J lost 1 base, and 12 bases lay in between. This CDR3 is CASSQERGLGQETQYF. As DNA, the CDR3 is TGTGCCAGCAGCCAAGAAAGGGGACTGGGCCAAGAGACCCAGTACTTC.

The sample holds a few counts of this clonotype. The gene calls are TRBV20-1 and TRBJ1-2, with TRBD1 identical over 9 bases. The CDR3 consists of 12 residues. V shed 6 bases and J 6 bases; nucleotides not matched to a gene: 5. Germline CDR1 and CDR2: DFQATT and SNEGSKA (reference sequence). The CDR3 here is CSALWTGDGYTF. The CDR3 coding sequence is TGCAGTGCCCTCTGGACAGGGGATGGCTACACCTTC.

This clonotype has at least ten counts. V is TRBV12-3 or TRBV12-4 and J is TRBJ1-2, with 9 positions matching TRBD1. V gave up 6 bases and J gave up 5 bases; unmatched junction bases: 7. This CDR3 has 14 amino acids. CDR3 protein: CASSDRGYWYGYTF. For the CDR3, the DNA is TGTGCCAGCAGCGACAGGGGGTATTGGTATGGCTACACCTTC.

V gene TRBV7-2 combines with J gene TRBJ2-1; D gene ambiguous. V dropped 6 bases and J dropped 3 bases, with 9 bases sitting between them. This CDR3 is built from 13 residues. Germline CDR1 is SGHTA and CDR2 is FQGNSA. CDR3 nucleotides: TGTGCCAGCAGACCTGGGGACTACAATGAGCAGTTCTTC. Amino acids: CASRPGDYNEQFF.

This clonotype was counted at least ten times. CDR3 sequence: CASSRALNTGELFF. DNA of the CDR3: TGCGCCAGCAGCCGGGCCCTCAACACCGGGGAGCTGTTTTTT. The chain couples TRBV5-1 to TRBJ2-2, with D unclear. The germline V gene encodes CDR1 SGHRS and CDR2 YFSETQ. The CDR3 sequence is 14 residues long. V lost 4 bases, J lost 2 bases, and 9 bases lay in between.